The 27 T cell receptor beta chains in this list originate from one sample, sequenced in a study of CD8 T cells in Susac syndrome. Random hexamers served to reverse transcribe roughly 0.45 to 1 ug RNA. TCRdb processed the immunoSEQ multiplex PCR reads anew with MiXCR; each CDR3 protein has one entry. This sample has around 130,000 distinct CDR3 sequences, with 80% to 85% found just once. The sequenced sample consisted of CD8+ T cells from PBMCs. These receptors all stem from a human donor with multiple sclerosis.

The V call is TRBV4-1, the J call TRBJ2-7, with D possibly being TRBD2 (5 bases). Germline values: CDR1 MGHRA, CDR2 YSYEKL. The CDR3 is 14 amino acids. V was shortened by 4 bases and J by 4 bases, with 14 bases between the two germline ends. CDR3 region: CASSPTKRGYEQYF. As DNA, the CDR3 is TGCGCCAGCAGCCCTACAAAACGGGGATACGAGCAGTACTTC.

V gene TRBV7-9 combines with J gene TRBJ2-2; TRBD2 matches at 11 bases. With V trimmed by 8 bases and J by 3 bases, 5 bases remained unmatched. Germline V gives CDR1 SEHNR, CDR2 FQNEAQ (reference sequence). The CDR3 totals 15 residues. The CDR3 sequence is CASGGTSGDTGELFF. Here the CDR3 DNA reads TGTGCCAGCGGCGGGACTAGCGGTGACACCGGGGAGCTGTTTTTT. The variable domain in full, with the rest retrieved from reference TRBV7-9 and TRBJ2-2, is DTGVSQNPRHKITKRGQNVTFRCDPISEHNRLYWYRQTLGQGPEFLTYFQNEAQLEKSRLLSDRFSAERPKGSFSTLEIQRTEQGDSAMYLCASGGTSGDTGELFFGEGSRLTVL.

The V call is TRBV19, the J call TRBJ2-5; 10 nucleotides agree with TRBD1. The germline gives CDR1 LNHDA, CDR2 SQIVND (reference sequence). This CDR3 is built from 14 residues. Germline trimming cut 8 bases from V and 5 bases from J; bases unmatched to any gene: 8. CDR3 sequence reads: CASQIRDRGETQYF. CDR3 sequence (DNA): TGTGCCAGTCAGATCCGGGACAGGGGTGAGACCCAGTACTTC.

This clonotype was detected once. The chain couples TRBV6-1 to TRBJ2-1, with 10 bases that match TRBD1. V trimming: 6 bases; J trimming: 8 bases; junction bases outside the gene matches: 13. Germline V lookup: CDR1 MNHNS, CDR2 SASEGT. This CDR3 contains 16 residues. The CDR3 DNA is TGTGCCAGCAGGAAAGACAGGGGGCGCTGGGGCGATGAGCAGTTCTTC. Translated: CASRKDRGRWGDEQFF.

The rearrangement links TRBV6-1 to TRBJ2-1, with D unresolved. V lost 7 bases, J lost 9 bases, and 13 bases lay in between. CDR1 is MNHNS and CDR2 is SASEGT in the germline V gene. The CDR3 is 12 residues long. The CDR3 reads CASIKTYGEQFF. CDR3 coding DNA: TGTGCCAGCATCAAGACGTATGGTGAGCAGTTCTTC.

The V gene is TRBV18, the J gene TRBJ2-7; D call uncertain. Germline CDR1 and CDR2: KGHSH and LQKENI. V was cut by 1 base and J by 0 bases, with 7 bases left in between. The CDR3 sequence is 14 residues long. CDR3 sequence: CASSPQPSSYEQYV. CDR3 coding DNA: TGTGCCAGCTCACCACAACCAAGCTCCTACGAGCAGTACGTC.

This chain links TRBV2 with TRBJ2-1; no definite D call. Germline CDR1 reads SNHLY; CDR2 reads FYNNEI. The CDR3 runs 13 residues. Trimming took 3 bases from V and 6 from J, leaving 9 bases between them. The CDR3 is CASSEIVGNEQFF. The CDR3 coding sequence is TGTGCCAGCAGTGAGATTGTCGGCAATGAGCAGTTCTTC.

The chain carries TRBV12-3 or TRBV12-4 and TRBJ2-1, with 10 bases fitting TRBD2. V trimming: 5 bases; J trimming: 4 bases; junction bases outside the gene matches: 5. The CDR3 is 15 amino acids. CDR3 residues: CASSPSSGGYNEQFF. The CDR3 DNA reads TGTGCCAGCAGTCCCTCTAGCGGGGGTTACAATGAGCAGTTCTTC.

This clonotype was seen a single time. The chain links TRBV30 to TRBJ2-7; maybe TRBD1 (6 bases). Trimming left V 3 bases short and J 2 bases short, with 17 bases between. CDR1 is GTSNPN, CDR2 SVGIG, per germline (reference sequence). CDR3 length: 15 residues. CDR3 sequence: CAWSRQYRATYEQYF. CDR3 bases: TGTGCCTGGAGCCGCCAGTACAGGGCAACCTACGAGCAGTACTTC.

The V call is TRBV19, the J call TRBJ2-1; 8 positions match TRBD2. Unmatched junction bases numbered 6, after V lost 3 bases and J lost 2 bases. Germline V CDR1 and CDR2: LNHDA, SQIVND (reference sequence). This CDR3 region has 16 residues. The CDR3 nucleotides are TGTGCCAGTAGTATCGACCGGGAGGGCCCCTACAATGAGCAGTTCTTC. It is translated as CASSIDREGPYNEQFF.

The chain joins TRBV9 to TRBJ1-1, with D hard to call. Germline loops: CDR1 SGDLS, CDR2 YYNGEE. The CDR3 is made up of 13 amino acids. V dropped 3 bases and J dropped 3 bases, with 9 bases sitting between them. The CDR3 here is CASSGSRDTEAFF. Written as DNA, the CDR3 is TGTGCCAGCAGCGGTTCAAGGGACACTGAAGCTTTCTTT. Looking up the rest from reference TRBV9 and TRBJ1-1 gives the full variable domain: DSGVTQTPKHLITATGQRVTLRCSPRSGDLSVYWYQQSLDQGLQFLIQYYNGEERAKGNILERFSAQQFPDLHSELNLSSLELGDSALYFCASSGSRDTEAFFGQGTRLTVV.

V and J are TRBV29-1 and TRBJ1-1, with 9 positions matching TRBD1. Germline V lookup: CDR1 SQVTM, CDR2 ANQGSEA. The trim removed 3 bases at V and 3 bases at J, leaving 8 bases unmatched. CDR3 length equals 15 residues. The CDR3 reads CSVEGWDRADTEAFF. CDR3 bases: TGCAGCGTTGAGGGGTGGGACAGGGCGGACACTGAAGCTTTCTTT.

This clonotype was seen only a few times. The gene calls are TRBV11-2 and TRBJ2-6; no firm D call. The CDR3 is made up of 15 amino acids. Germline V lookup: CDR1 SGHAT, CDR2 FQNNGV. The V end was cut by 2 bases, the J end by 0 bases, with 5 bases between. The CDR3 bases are TGTGCCAGCAGCTTACGCCTCTCTGGGGCCAACGTCCTGACTTTC. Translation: CASSLRLSGANVLTF. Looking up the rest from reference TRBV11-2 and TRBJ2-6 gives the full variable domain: EAGVAQSPRYKIIEKRQSVAFWCNPISGHATLYWYQQILGQGPKLLIQFQNNGVVDDSQLPKDRFSAERLKGVDSTLKIQPAKLEDSAVYLCASSLRLSGANVLTFGAGSRLTVL.

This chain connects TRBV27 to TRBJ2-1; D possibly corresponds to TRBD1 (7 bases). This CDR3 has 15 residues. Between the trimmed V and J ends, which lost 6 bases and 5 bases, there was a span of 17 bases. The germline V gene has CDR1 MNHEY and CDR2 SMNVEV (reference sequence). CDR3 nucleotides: TGTGCCAGCAGCCCCACAGGGGAGGAGAACAATGAGCAGTTCTTC. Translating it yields CASSPTGEENNEQFF.

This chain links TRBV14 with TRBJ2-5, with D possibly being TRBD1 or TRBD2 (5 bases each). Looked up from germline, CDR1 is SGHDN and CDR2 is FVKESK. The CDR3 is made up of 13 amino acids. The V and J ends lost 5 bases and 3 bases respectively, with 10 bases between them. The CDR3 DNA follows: TGTGCCAGCAGCGACGGGACGGAAGAGACCCAGTACTTC. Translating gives CASSDGTEETQYF.

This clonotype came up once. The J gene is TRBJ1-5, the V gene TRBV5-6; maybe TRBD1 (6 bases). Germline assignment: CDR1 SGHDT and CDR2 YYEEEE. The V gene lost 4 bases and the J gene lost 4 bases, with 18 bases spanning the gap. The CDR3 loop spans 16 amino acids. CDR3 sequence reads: CASSGIYRVRNQPQHF. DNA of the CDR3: TGTGCCAGCAGCGGCATATACAGGGTTAGAAATCAGCCCCAGCATTTT.

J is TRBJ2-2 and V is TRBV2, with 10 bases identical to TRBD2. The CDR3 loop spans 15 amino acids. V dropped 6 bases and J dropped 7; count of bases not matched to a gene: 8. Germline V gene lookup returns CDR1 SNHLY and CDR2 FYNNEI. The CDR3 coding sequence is TGTGCCAGCAGAGAGCTAGCGGGGGCAATCGGGGAGCTGTTTTTT. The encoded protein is CASRELAGAIGELFF.

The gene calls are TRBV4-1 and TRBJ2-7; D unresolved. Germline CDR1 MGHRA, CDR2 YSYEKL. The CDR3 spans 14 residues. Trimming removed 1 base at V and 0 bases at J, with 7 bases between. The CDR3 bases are TGCGCCAGCAGCCAAGTAACCAGCTCCTACGAGCAGTACTTC. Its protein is CASSQVTSSYEQYF.

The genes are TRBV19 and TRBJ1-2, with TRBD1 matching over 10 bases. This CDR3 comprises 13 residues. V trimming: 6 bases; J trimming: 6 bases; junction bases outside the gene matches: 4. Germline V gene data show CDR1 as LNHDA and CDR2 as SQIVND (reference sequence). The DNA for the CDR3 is TGTGCCAGTAGCCCGGGACAGGGGAATGGCTACACCTTC. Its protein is CASSPGQGNGYTF.

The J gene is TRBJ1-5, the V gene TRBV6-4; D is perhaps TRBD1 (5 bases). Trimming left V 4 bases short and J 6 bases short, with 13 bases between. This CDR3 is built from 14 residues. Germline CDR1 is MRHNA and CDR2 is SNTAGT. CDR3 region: CASSAQGFSQPQHF. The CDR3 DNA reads TGTGCCAGCAGTGCTCAGGGTTTTAGTCAGCCCCAGCATTTT.

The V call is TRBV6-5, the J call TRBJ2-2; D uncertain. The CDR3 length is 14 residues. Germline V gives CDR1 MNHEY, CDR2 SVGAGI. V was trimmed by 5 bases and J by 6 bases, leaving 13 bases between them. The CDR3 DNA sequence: TGTGCCAGCAGTCCGACCTCCGAATCCGGGGAGCTGTTTTTT. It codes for CASSPTSESGELFF.

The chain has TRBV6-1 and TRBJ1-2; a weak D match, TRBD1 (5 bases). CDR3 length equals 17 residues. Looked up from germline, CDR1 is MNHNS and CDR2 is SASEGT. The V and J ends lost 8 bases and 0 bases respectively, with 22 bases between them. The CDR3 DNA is TGTGCCAGCGACCTTATCGGGACGGCTAGTACTAACTATGGCTACACCTTC. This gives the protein CASDLIGTASTNYGYTF.

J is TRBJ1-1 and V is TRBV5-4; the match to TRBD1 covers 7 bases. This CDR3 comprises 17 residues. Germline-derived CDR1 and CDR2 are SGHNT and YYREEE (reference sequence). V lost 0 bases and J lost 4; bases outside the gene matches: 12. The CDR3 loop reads CASSLGGTVTTRTEAFF. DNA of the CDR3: TGTGCCAGCAGCTTGGGTGGGACAGTCACCACTCGCACTGAAGCTTTCTTT.

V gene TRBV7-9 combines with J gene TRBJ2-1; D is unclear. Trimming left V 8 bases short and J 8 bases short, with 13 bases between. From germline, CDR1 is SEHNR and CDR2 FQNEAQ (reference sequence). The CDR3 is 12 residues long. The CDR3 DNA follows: TGTGCCAGCGGATTACCGTTAGATGAGCAGTTCTTC. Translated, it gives CASGLPLDEQFF.

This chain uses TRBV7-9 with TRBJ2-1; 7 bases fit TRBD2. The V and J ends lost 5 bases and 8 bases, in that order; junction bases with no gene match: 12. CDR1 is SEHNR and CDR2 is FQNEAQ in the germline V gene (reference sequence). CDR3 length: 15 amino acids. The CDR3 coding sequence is TGTGCCAGCAGCCCCTGGACTAGGGTTGTAGATGAGCAGTTCTTC. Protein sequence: CASSPWTRVVDEQFF.

The CDR3 spells CASGLVLGTGELFF. The CDR3 DNA sequence: TGTGCTAGTGGTTTGGTACTAGGAACCGGGGAGCTGTTTTTT. The gene calls are TRBV12-5 and TRBJ2-2; the D gene is possibly TRBD2 (5 bases). Germline CDR1 is LGHNT and CDR2 is FRNRAP. Trimming cost V 0 bases and J 5 bases, with 7 bases left between them. CDR3 length equals 14 residues. Supplemented by reference TRBV12-5 and TRBJ2-2, the full variable domain reads DARVTQTPRHKVTEMGQEVTMRCQPILGHNTVFWYRQTMMQGLELLAYFRNRAPLDDSGMPKDRFSAEMPDATLATLKIQPSEPRDSAVYFCASGLVLGTGELFFGEGSRLTVL.

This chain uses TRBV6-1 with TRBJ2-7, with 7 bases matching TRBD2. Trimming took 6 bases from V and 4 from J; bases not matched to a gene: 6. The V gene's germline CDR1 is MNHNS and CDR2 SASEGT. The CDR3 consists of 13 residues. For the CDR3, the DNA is TGTGCCAGCAGCCCCTGGGAGGGTTACGAGCAGTACTTC. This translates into CASSPWEGYEQYF.